The clone carrying this TCR beta chain has only a few counts. Its cognate antigen is unknown. Vbeta (60) and Jbeta (13) primers were used in the PCR. Using immunoSEQ multiplex PCR, the repertoire was profiled, and TCRdb retains in-frame clones only, with some absent. The sample contains approximately 150,000 clones, 55% to 75% of which appear only once. These data originate in a study of cytomegalovirus exposure and HLA in healthy donors. The CDR3 has 15 amino acids. V was cut by 7 bases and J by 2 bases, with 18 bases left in between. From germline, CDR1 is MNHNS and CDR2 SASEGT. Whole-study results and caveats: HLA-A and HLA-B allele assignments for most subjects were reportedly predicted accurately using TCR beta sequences. Later, TCR association rates were found to vary by HLA locus, highest for DRB1 and lowest for HLA-C. The study put 150 to 200 TCR beta chains on its list as cytomegalovirus-associated.

The TCR originated in a woman aged 60-75 years in good health and CMV-seropositive. The chain joins TRBV6-1 to TRBJ2-7; possible D gene TRBD2, 6 bases. Sequences were obtained from PBMCs. CDR3: CASTRGPSVAYEQYF. DNA for the CDR3: TGTGCCAGCACCCGAGGTCCTAGCGTCGCCTACGAGCAGTACTTC.